A single sample is the source of the 31 T cell receptor beta chains below, sequenced in a study of T cell responses to AZD1222 COVID-19 vaccine. Repertoires were generated with immunoSEQ multiplex PCR, while TCRdb's copy carries only in-frame clones and drops some. The sample lists approximately 150,000 clones; 75% to 90% were seen once. The sequences come from peripheral blood, collected on day 0 of AZD1222 vaccination. The source is an adult in good health.

This clone was seen just once. The genes are TRBV9 and TRBJ2-1; TRBD2 agrees at 10 bases. Unmatched junction bases numbered 7, after V lost 2 bases and J lost 8 bases. Germline V gene data show CDR1 as SGDLS and CDR2 as YYNGEE. This CDR3 is 15 amino acids long. Written as DNA, the CDR3 is TGTGCCAGCAGCGTTGGGACTAGCGATTTGGATGAGCAGTTCTTC. Amino acid sequence: CASSVGTSDLDEQFF.

This rearrangement joins TRBV2 to TRBJ1-5; 7 positions match TRBD1. CDR1 is SNHLY and CDR2 is FYNNEI in the germline V gene. This CDR3 is built from 14 residues. J was trimmed by 5 bases and V by 5 bases; bases with no gene match: 6. In DNA, the CDR3 is TGTGCCAGCAGTCATCAGGGGGGGGATCAGCCCCAGCATTTT. It is translated as CASSHQGGDQPQHF.

V is TRBV2 and J is TRBJ1-1, with no clear D. Per the germline V gene, CDR1 is SNHLY and CDR2 is FYNNEI. Trimming cost V 5 bases and J 0 bases, with 13 bases left between them. This CDR3 region has 15 residues. The CDR3 protein is CASSPQLNLNTEAFF. The CDR3 coding sequence is TGTGCCAGCAGTCCTCAGTTAAACCTGAACACTGAAGCTTTCTTT.

The chain recombines TRBV19 with TRBJ2-6; D call uncertain. The CDR3 extends over 15 amino acids. V lost 3 bases and J 0 bases, leaving 6 bases between the germline ends. The germline V gene encodes CDR1 LNHDA and CDR2 SQIVND (reference sequence). The CDR3 region is CASSIKGSGANVLTF. The CDR3 bases are TGTGCCAGTAGTATTAAAGGCTCTGGGGCCAACGTCCTGACTTTC.

The CDR3 reads CASSYRDRRNTIYF. The CDR3 region has the DNA TGTGCCAGCAGTTATCGGGACCGCCGAAACACCATATATTTT. The rearrangement joins TRBV6-2 or TRBV6-3 to TRBJ1-3; the D gene is possibly TRBD1 (5 bases). Per the germline V gene, CDR1 is MNHEY and CDR2 is SVGEGT. The length of the CDR3 is 14 residues. Trimming stripped 3 bases from V and 5 bases from J, with 11 bases between.

This rearrangement joins TRBV7-9 to TRBJ1-1, with a weak D call TRBD1 (5 bases). V was pared by 1 base and J by 1 base, with 10 bases between. Per germline, CDR1 SEHNR and CDR2 FQNEAQ (reference sequence). This CDR3 spans 15 amino acids. CDR3 bases: TGTGCCAGCAGCTTAGATGGGGCTCGGAACACTGAAGCTTTCTTT. It translates to CASSLDGARNTEAFF. Combining the CDR3 with reference TRBV7-9 and TRBJ1-1 gives the whole variable domain DTGVSQNPRHKITKRGQNVTFRCDPISEHNRLYWYRQTLGQGPEFLTYFQNEAQLEKSRLLSDRFSAERPKGSFSTLEIQRTEQGDSAMYLCASSLDGARNTEAFFGQGTRLTVV.

The rearrangement links TRBV23-1 to TRBJ1-2; D possibly corresponds to TRBD1 (6 bases). TRBV23-1 is an ORF for which the function is uncertain. The CDR3 loop spans 13 amino acids. Trimming removed 4 bases from V and 4 bases from J, with 10 bases in between. The CDR3 loop is CASSRQGPYGYTF. The CDR3, as DNA: TGCGCCAGCAGTCGCCAGGGGCCCTATGGCTACACCTTC.

The CDR3: CASSPSPANTEAFF. The CDR3 coding sequence is TGCGCCAGCAGCCCATCCCCGGCGAACACTGAAGCTTTCTTT. The chain is built from TRBV5-1 and TRBJ1-1; no reliable D call. The CDR3 spans 14 residues. V shed 4 bases and J shed 1 base, with 11 bases lying between them. Per germline, CDR1 SGHRS and CDR2 YFSETQ.

This chain connects TRBV30 to TRBJ2-2; D uncertain. The germline V and J ends were trimmed by 7 bases and 7 bases, with 10 bases remaining between them. The germline V gene has CDR1 GTSNPN and CDR2 SVGIG (reference sequence). CDR3 length: 11 amino acids. The CDR3 sequence is CAYQRNGELFF. The CDR3 DNA follows: TGTGCCTACCAGAGGAACGGGGAGCTGTTTTTT.

The chain carries TRBV5-1 and TRBJ2-1; D might be TRBD2 (6 bases). The CDR3 runs to 13 residues. The V and J ends lost 0 bases and 7 bases respectively, with 8 bases between them. Germline values: CDR1 SGHRS, CDR2 YFSETQ. CDR3 sequence (DNA): TGCGCCAGCAGCTTGGGAGGGAGGAATGAGCAGTTCTTC. Protein: CASSLGGRNEQFF.

The chain combines TRBV19 with TRBJ1-3; D uncertain. The germline gives CDR1 LNHDA, CDR2 SQIVND (reference sequence). The CDR3 loop spans 13 amino acids. The ends were cut back, 7 bases at V and 0 bases at J, with 7 bases in the middle. CDR3 nucleotides: TGTGCCAGTAAACCGAACTCTGGAAACACCATATATTTT. Residues: CASKPNSGNTIYF.

This chain uses TRBV7-3 with TRBJ2-1, with TRBD2 as a possible D gene (6 bases). V lost 2 bases and J lost 8, with 19 bases in between. CDR3 length equals 16 residues. The V gene's germline CDR1 is SGHTA and CDR2 FQGTGA. The CDR3 DNA sequence: TGTGCCAGCAGCTTACGGGGGAGGTCCCTTGGGGATGAGCAGTTCTTC. It translates to CASSLRGRSLGDEQFF. The whole variable domain, filled in from reference TRBV7-3 and TRBJ2-1, reads GAGVSQTPSNKVTEKGKYVELRCDPISGHTALYWYRQSLGQGPEFLIYFQGTGAADDSGLPNDRFFAVRPEGSVSTLKIQRTERGDSAVYLCASSLRGRSLGDEQFFGPGTRLTVL.

This clone was observed once. The genes are TRBV2 and TRBJ1-1, with no clear D. The germline V gene has CDR1 SNHLY and CDR2 FYNNEI. V lost 8 bases and J lost 1, with 14 bases in between. This CDR3 has 14 residues. CDR3 in DNA: TGTGCCAGCGCGATTAGGCGGACGAACACTGAAGCTTTCTTT. Translation gives CASAIRRTNTEAFF.

This sequence joins TRBV7-9 and TRBJ1-6, with 11 bases fitting TRBD1. CDR1 is SEHNR and CDR2 is FQNEAQ in the germline V gene (reference sequence). The length of the CDR3 is 15 residues. V gave up 5 bases and J gave up 5 bases; unmatched junction bases: 2. The CDR3 DNA reads TGTGCCAGCAGCGGGACAGGGGGTAATAATTCACCCCTCCACTTT. It specifies CASSGTGGNNSPLHF.

The chain has TRBV28 and TRBJ1-6; 8 bases agree with TRBD1. Germline V lookup: CDR1 MDHEN, CDR2 SYDVKM. V lost 3 bases, J lost 10 bases, and 8 bases stayed unmatched. The CDR3 is 15 amino acids. The DNA of the CDR3 is TGTGCCAGCAGTTTGTCCACAGGGACAGGATCACCCCTCCACTTT. Translating gives CASSLSTGTGSPLHF.

The chain links TRBV18 to TRBJ1-1; tentative D call: TRBD1 (5 bases). V was shortened by 2 bases and J by 3 bases, with 13 bases between the two germline ends. The CDR3 has 15 amino acids. Germline loops: CDR1 KGHSH, CDR2 LQKENI. CDR3 bases: TGTGCCAGCTCACCATCCAGGCAGGGCGACACTGAAGCTTTCTTT. Translated, it gives CASSPSRQGDTEAFF.

This clone was seen a handful of times. The rearrangement uses TRBV7-9 and TRBJ1-4; D remains ambiguous. Deletions cut 3 bases from V and 6 bases from J, with 11 bases between. The CDR3 is 14 amino acids. Germline values: CDR1 SEHNR, CDR2 FQNEAQ (reference sequence). CDR3 in DNA: TGTGCCAGCAGCTTTATGATGCAAGATGAAAAACTGTTTTTT. Translation: CASSFMMQDEKLFF.

The rearrangement links TRBV18 to TRBJ2-1; 9 positions agree with TRBD1. The V segment lost 4 bases and the J segment 0 bases; nucleotides outside the gene matches: 7. This CDR3 has 17 amino acids. The germline gives CDR1 KGHSH, CDR2 LQKENI. The CDR3 reads CASSHPGTGSSYNEQFF. CDR3 in DNA: TGTGCCAGCTCACACCCCGGGACAGGGAGCTCCTACAATGAGCAGTTCTTC.

The genes are TRBV2 and TRBJ1-5; TRBD1 matches at 7 bases. V gave up 7 bases and J gave up 7 bases; unmatched junction bases: 13. The CDR3 length is 15 residues. The germline gives CDR1 SNHLY, CDR2 FYNNEI. CDR3 in DNA: TGTGCCAGCAAGGTACGGCGGGCAGGGGGGCAGCCCCAGCATTTT. This codes for CASKVRRAGGQPQHF.

The chain employs TRBV27 and TRBJ2-7; D not resolved. Trimming stripped 7 bases from V and 2 bases from J, with 9 bases between. This CDR3 is 12 amino acids long. Germline-derived CDR1 and CDR2 are MNHEY and SMNVEV (reference sequence). CDR3 amino acids: CASKGNPYEQYF. The CDR3 nucleotides are TGTGCCAGCAAAGGGAATCCCTACGAGCAGTACTTC.

The rearrangement joins TRBV5-1 to TRBJ1-1; 9 bases fit TRBD1. V lost 3 bases, J lost 8 bases, and 23 bases stayed unmatched. Germline CDR1 is SGHRS and CDR2 is YFSETQ. The CDR3 runs to 19 residues. Written as DNA, the CDR3 is TGCGCCAGCAGCTACGGTCAAGGGAGCTTCCGGGACAGGGTAATCGAAGCTTTCTTT. It codes for CASSYGQGSFRDRVIEAFF.

CDR3 DNA sequence: TGCGCCAGCAGCCCACAGGGGGCCGGGGAGACCCAGTACTTC. It translates to CASSPQGAGETQYF. This chain uses TRBV5-1 with TRBJ2-5, with 9 bases identical to TRBD1. This CDR3 spans 14 amino acids. Per the germline V gene, CDR1 is SGHRS and CDR2 is YFSETQ. V lost 4 bases and J lost 5; bases outside the gene matches: 6. Combining the CDR3 with reference TRBV5-1 and TRBJ2-5 gives the whole variable domain KAGVTQTPRYLIKTRGQQVTLSCSPISGHRSVSWYQQTPGQGLQFLFEYFSETQRNKGNFPGRFSGRQFSNSRSEMNVSTLELGDSALYLCASSPQGAGETQYFGPGTRLLVL.

The rearrangement uses TRBV29-1 and TRBJ2-7, with 8 bases lining up with TRBD1. From germline, CDR1 is SQVTM and CDR2 ANQGSEA. There are 12 residues in the CDR3. Unmatched junction bases numbered 5, after V lost 4 bases and J lost 6 bases. CDR3: CSVGQGAVEQYF. For the CDR3, the DNA is TGCAGCGTTGGGCAGGGGGCGGTCGAGCAGTACTTC.

V is TRBV15 and J is TRBJ1-3, with D unclear. This CDR3 is 15 amino acids long. In germline, CDR1 is LNHNV, CDR2 YYDKDF (reference sequence). Trimming removed 1 base from V and 2 bases from J, with 9 bases in between. The CDR3 DNA reads as TGTGCCACCAGCAGAGGGCAGGCTGCTGGAAACACCATATATTTT. This gives the protein CATSRGQAAGNTIYF.

This chain joins TRBV30 and TRBJ2-7, with a weak D call TRBD1 (5 bases). The length of the CDR3 is 13 residues. Trimming took off 2 bases at V and 3 bases at J, with 11 bases between the two ends. CDR1 and CDR2 from the germline V gene are GTSNPN and SVGIG (reference sequence). Here the CDR3 DNA reads TGTGCCTGGAGTCGACAGAAGTTCTACGAGCAGTACTTC. It yields the protein CAWSRQKFYEQYF.

This chain connects TRBV19 to TRBJ1-4; 10 bases agree with TRBD1. Germline V gene data show CDR1 as LNHDA and CDR2 as SQIVND (reference sequence). V shed 6 bases, J shed 7 bases, and the junction held 5 bases outside the gene matches. This CDR3 is 14 amino acids long. The CDR3 region has the DNA TGTGCCAGTAGGGGGACAGGGGAGGGTGAAAAACTGTTTTTT. It translates to CASRGTGEGEKLFF.

This chain connects TRBV10-3 to TRBJ1-5; TRBD1 might be the D (5 bases). This CDR3 contains 17 residues. Germline values: CDR1 ENHRY, CDR2 SYGVKD. V lost 0 bases and J lost 2, with 14 bases in between. The CDR3 spells CAISESIRGFGNQPQHF. The CDR3 DNA follows: TGTGCCATCAGTGAGTCGATAAGGGGATTTGGCAATCAGCCCCAGCATTTT.

This chain links TRBV19 with TRBJ1-6; no firm D call. The CDR3 loop spans 12 amino acids. V gave up 4 bases and J gave up 7 bases, with 5 bases separating them. CDR1 and CDR2 from the germline V gene are LNHDA and SQIVND (reference sequence). The CDR3: CASSNNNSPLHF. CDR3 nucleotide sequence: TGTGCCAGTAGTAACAACAATTCACCCCTCCACTTT.

The chain links TRBV7-8 to TRBJ1-5; D possibly corresponds to TRBD1 (5 bases). V lost 5 bases to trimming and J lost 6 bases, with 17 bases between them. Germline CDR1 reads SGHVS; CDR2 reads FQNEAQ. CDR3 size: 15 residues. The CDR3 reads CASSPAPGLGQPQHF. The CDR3 coding sequence is TGTGCCAGCAGCCCAGCCCCAGGGCTAGGTCAGCCCCAGCATTTT.

The genes are TRBV2 and TRBJ1-2; D is undetermined. There are 12 residues in the CDR3. Germline V gene lookup returns CDR1 SNHLY and CDR2 FYNNEI. V was pared by 7 bases and J by 0 bases, with 6 bases between. CDR3 sequence: CASKQTNYGYTF. The CDR3 DNA is TGTGCCAGCAAACAAACTAACTATGGCTACACCTTC.

The chain couples TRBV2 to TRBJ2-7; D remains ambiguous. CDR1 is SNHLY and CDR2 is FYNNEI in the germline V gene. Trimming left V 1 base short and J 5 bases short, with 3 bases between. This CDR3 has 11 residues. The CDR3 loop is CASSEVDEQYF. CDR3 sequence (DNA): TGTGCCAGCAGTGAAGTAGACGAGCAGTACTTC.